Shown below are 13 T cell receptor beta chains from a single sample sequenced in a study of human versus mouse CDR3 diversity and MHC coevolution. The method was immunoSEQ multiplex PCR; TCRdb's version includes in-frame clones alone and lacks a portion of them. Found here are roughly 86,000 clones, 93% of them singletons; the top ten hold approximately 1.5%. The material sequenced was naive CD4+ T cells from blood. Indicated subset: CD45RO-negative CD62L-positive naive CD4 T cells. The receptors were sampled from a person between 25 and 70 years old in good health.

The chain carries TRBV11-2 and TRBJ1-2, with TRBD1 matching 7 bases. The germline CDR1 and CDR2 sequences are SGHAT and FQNNGV. The trim removed 3 bases at V and 7 bases at J, leaving 11 bases unmatched. This CDR3 contains 15 residues. CDR3 residues: CASSLGSGTEGGYTF. In DNA form, the CDR3 reads TGTGCCAGCAGCTTGGGGTCCGGGACAGAAGGTGGCTACACCTTC.

Only one count was recorded for this clone. The J gene is TRBJ2-1, the V gene TRBV11-2; tentatively, D is TRBD1 (5 bases). This CDR3 comprises 16 residues. From germline, CDR1 is SGHAT and CDR2 FQNNGV. Trimming removed 6 bases at V and 8 bases at J, with 23 bases between. The CDR3 DNA follows: TGTGCCAGCAGGGCGGAACAGGCCCTATTTCGGGATGAGCAGTTCTTC. This codes for CASRAEQALFRDEQFF.

The CDR3 bases are TGTGCCAGCAGTTTAAGGGGAGTTTTGGGACAAAGGGTTGACAATGAGCAGTTCTTC. It is translated as CASSLRGVLGQRVDNEQFF. The chain couples TRBV27 to TRBJ2-1; the D gene is possibly TRBD1 (6 bases). CDR1 and CDR2 from the germline V gene are MNHEY and SMNVEV (reference sequence). The CDR3 has 19 residues. V was trimmed by 2 bases and J by 5 bases, leaving 25 bases between them.

The rearrangement joins TRBV5-1 to TRBJ2-7; TRBD2 is a possible D gene (5 bases). CDR1 and CDR2 from the germline V gene are SGHRS and YFSETQ. The CDR3 is 14 residues long. V lost 5 bases and J lost 0, with 12 bases in between. This CDR3 reads CASRTQGSSYEQYF. As DNA, the CDR3 is TGCGCCAGCAGAACTCAAGGGAGCTCCTACGAGCAGTACTTC.

The chain combines TRBV7-9 with TRBJ1-6; TRBD1 might be the D (6 bases). The germline CDR1 and CDR2 sequences are SEHNR and FQNEAQ (reference sequence). The CDR3 has 19 amino acids. Trimming took off 2 bases at V and 0 bases at J, with 17 bases between the two ends. CDR3 nucleotide sequence: TGTGCCAGCAGCTTATTATCCCGGACAGCCGGCTCCTATAATTCACCCCTCCACTTT. Its protein product is CASSLLSRTAGSYNSPLHF. The variable domain in full, completed from reference TRBV7-9 and TRBJ1-6, reads DTGVSQNPRHKITKRGQNVTFRCDPISEHNRLYWYRQTLGQGPEFLTYFQNEAQLEKSRLLSDRFSAERPKGSFSTLEIQRTEQGDSAMYLCASSLLSRTAGSYNSPLHFGNGTRLTVT.

The gene calls are TRBV5-1 and TRBJ1-1, with TRBD1 matching over 7 bases. Germline V gene sequence: CDR1 SGHRS, CDR2 YFSETQ. V shed 0 bases, J shed 3 bases, and the junction held 8 bases outside the gene matches. The CDR3 is 16 amino acids. DNA of the CDR3: TGCGCCAGCAGCTTGGGGCGGGACAGACTCTACACTGAAGCTTTCTTT. As protein: CASSLGRDRLYTEAFF.

This chain uses TRBV28 with TRBJ1-1, with D hard to call. Germline values: CDR1 MDHEN, CDR2 SYDVKM. Trimming cost V 0 bases and J 4 bases, with 6 bases left between them. The CDR3 sequence is 13 residues long. The CDR3 coding sequence is TGTGCCAGCAGTTTATGGGGGAGCACTGAAGCTTTCTTT. Translated, it gives CASSLWGSTEAFF.

The chain links TRBV7-9 to TRBJ2-1; D may be TRBD2 (6 bases). The length of the CDR3 is 14 residues. CDR1 is SEHNR and CDR2 is FQNEAQ in the germline V gene (reference sequence). Trimming stripped 3 bases from V and 10 bases from J, with 16 bases between. The CDR3 coding sequence is TGTGCCAGCAGCTTCGGGGTCCGGGGGAACGAGCAGTTCTTC. Protein product: CASSFGVRGNEQFF.

The chain combines TRBV5-6 with TRBJ2-7; TRBD1 aligns across 7 bases. After removal of 4 bases from V and 2 bases from J, the junction contained 9 bases not matched to a gene. The V gene's germline CDR1 is SGHDT and CDR2 YYEEEE. This CDR3 region has 15 residues. The CDR3 is CASSAGTVGTYEQYF. The CDR3 nucleotides read TGTGCCAGCAGCGCCGGGACAGTAGGGACCTACGAGCAGTACTTC.

This clone turned up a few times. The rearrangement links TRBV27 to TRBJ1-2; the match to TRBD1 covers 9 bases. The CDR3 consists of 15 residues. The junction had 6 bases not matched to a gene; V was cut back by 3 bases and J by 4 bases. The germline V gene encodes CDR1 MNHEY and CDR2 SMNVEV (reference sequence). CDR3 sequence reads: CASSFSGTGTYGYTF. CDR3 nucleotide sequence: TGTGCCAGCAGTTTTTCCGGGACAGGGACCTATGGCTACACCTTC.

The chain joins TRBV28 to TRBJ2-7; D not resolved. Trimming stripped 7 bases from V and 3 bases from J, with 10 bases between. The CDR3 sequence is 12 residues long. Germline CDR1 is MDHEN and CDR2 is SYDVKM. This CDR3 is CASTASVYEQYF. As DNA, the CDR3 is TGTGCCAGCACGGCCAGCGTCTACGAGCAGTACTTC.

This chain links TRBV7-2 with TRBJ1-2; the match to TRBD1 covers 10 bases. The V segment lost 6 bases and the J segment 6 bases; nucleotides outside the gene matches: 7. From germline, CDR1 is SGHTA and CDR2 FQGNSA. CDR3 length equals 14 residues. The CDR3 loop reads CASRSRGQGHGYTF. The CDR3 nucleotides are TGTGCCAGCAGGTCCAGGGGACAGGGGCATGGCTACACCTTC.

This clone was observed a single time. The chain employs TRBV4-3 and TRBJ1-2; no clear D gene. CDR1 is LGHNA, CDR2 YSLEER, per germline. The V end lost 0 bases, the J end lost 7 bases, and 9 bases lay between the germline ends. The CDR3 loop spans 13 amino acids. CDR3 bases: TGCGCCAGCAGCCAAGATCTCGGGGTTGGCTACACCTTC. It translates to CASSQDLGVGYTF.